The rows below give T cell receptor beta chains drawn from one sample of a study of shared T cell receptors in the human thymus. Libraries were prepared by immunoSEQ multiplex PCR; TCRdb keeps only in-frame clonotypes and omits some of them. The sample lists hundreds of thousands of clones, about 89% occurring once. In addition, the sample was reused for a study of human thymus T cells.

Sequencing used thymocytes. All receptors derive from a boy under three years old with a congenital heart defect. The CDR3 runs from the conserved cysteine through the conserved F or W. The order of the fields is D gene, J gene, V gene, clone size, CDR3 DNA, CDR3 protein. D genes are given only for firm matches. Expanded clones get a size class; other rows say once, few or many, or leave the size out.

TRBD1 TRBJ2-7 TRBV29-1 . TGCAGCGCCAAGGAGACAGGGGCGGGCTACGAGCAGTACTTC CSAKETGAGYEQYF
. TRBJ1-2 TRBV5-6 . TGTGCCAGCAGCTTGGATACAGTTAACTATGGCTACACCTTC CASSLDTVNYGYTF
. TRBJ1-1 TRBV4-1 . TGCGCCAGCAGCCAAGAGGAGGGGCGTTTGGACACTGAAGCTTTCTTT CASSQEEGRLDTEAFF
TRBD1 TRBJ1-5 TRBV5-8 . TGTGCCAGCAGAGCTGCGGGACAGGGCGGTATTCAGCCCCAGCATTTT CASRAAGQGGIQPQHF
. TRBJ1-4 TRBV14 few TGTGCCAGCAGCTCTCGGACCGACCGGGGTGAAAAACTGTTTTTT CASSSRTDRGEKLFF
TRBD2 TRBJ2-5 TRBV4-3 . TGCGCCAGCAGCCCAACTGGACTAGCCAGGGAGACCCAGTACTTC CASSPTGLARETQYF
. TRBJ1-1 TRBV29-1 . TGCAGCGTTGAGCCCCGACAGCTGAACACTGAAGCTTTCTTT CSVEPRQLNTEAFF
TRBD1 TRBJ1-6 TRBV4-3 . TGCGCCAGCAGCCGCGCCTGGACAGGGTTTGGAGACCCCGACTATAATTCACCCCTCCACTTT CASSRAWTGFGDPDYNSPLHF
TRBD1 TRBJ1-5 TRBV7-9 . TGTGCCAGCAGTTTAATTCCGGGACAGGATAGCAATCAGCCCCAGCATTTT CASSLIPGQDSNQPQHF
. TRBJ2-1 TRBV4-3 . TGCGCCAGCAGCTCAGTAGCCCACCCCTTTCACAATGAGCAGTTCTTC CASSSVAHPFHNEQFF
. TRBJ1-2 TRBV14 . TGTGCCAGCAGCCCTCGGGGGGTAGGCGATGGCTACACCTTC CASSPRGVGDGYTF
. TRBJ1-1 TRBV5-4 . TGTGCCAGCAGCTTAAGAGACGGTAGCGGGGGTACGAACACTGAAGCTTTCTTT CASSLRDGSGGTNTEAFF
. TRBJ2-7 TRBV5-1 . TGCGCCAGCAGCTTGAGCGCAGCTCCGCTCTACGAGCAGTACTTC CASSLSAAPLYEQYF
. TRBJ1-6 TRBV2 . TGTGCCAGCAGTGTTCCTAGGCACAGGGAGGGATTCTCACCCCTCCACTTT CASSVPRHREGFSPLHF
TRBD1 TRBJ2-7 TRBV30 . TGTGCCTGGATGGGAGCTGACCCGGACAGGGGGGGCTACGAGCAGTACTTC CAWMGADPDRGGYEQYF
TRBD2 TRBJ2-7 TRBV9 once TGTGCCAGCAGCGCCTCCTCAGCGGGAGGGGCTCCGTGGGAGCAGTACTTC CASSASSAGGAPWEQYF
. TRBJ2-1 TRBV4-3 . TGCGCCAGCAGCCCACTGGACGGGGATGAGCAGTTCTTC CASSPLDGDEQFF
TRBD1 TRBJ2-7 TRBV5-1 . TGCGCCAGCAGCCATCAAGGGGACAGGGGGAAGCACGAGCAGTACTTC CASSHQGDRGKHEQYF
TRBD1 TRBJ1-4 TRBV11-2 . TGTGCCAGCAGCTCGACCGGGACAGGGTTGGACGAAAAACTGTTTTTT CASSSTGTGLDEKLFF
TRBD2 TRBJ2-2 TRBV5-1 . TGCGCCAGCAGCTTTGGGCTAGCGGGAAGTTGGACCGGGGAGCTGTTTTTT CASSFGLAGSWTGELFF
TRBD2 TRBJ2-1 TRBV13 . TGTGCCAGCAGCTTGGCTAGCGGGAGTTTTACCCACAGTGAGCAGTTCTTC CASSLASGSFTHSEQFF
TRBD2 TRBJ2-1 TRBV5-5 . TGTGCCAGCAGCTACCCGGGACTAGGGGCAAATGAGCAGTTCTTC CASSYPGLGANEQFF
TRBD2 TRBJ2-5 TRBV6-5 . TGTGCCAGCAGTCCGACTAGCGGGAATCGGGAGACCCAGTACTTC CASSPTSGNRETQYF
. TRBJ1-3 TRBV5-6 few TGTGCCAGCAGCAGAAAGACTCCCCTTAAGGACACCATATATTTT CASSRKTPLKDTIYF
TRBD1 TRBJ1-5 TRBV15 . TGTGCCACCAGCAGGGAGAATCACAGGGGCCAGCAGCATTTT CATSRENHRGQQHF
TRBD1 TRBJ2-1 TRBV28 . TGTGCCAGCAGCCCGCCTATTGACAGGGGAAACTACAATGAGCAGTTCTTC CASSPPIDRGNYNEQFF
TRBD1 TRBJ2-7 TRBV27 few TGTGCCAGCAGTCACCGACAGGGGGCATTCGAGCAGTACTTC CASSHRQGAFEQYF
. TRBJ1-6 TRBV7-9 . TGTGCCAGCAGCTTGCCTCCAGGGGTTTCGGATTCACCCCTCCACTTT CASSLPPGVSDSPLHF
. TRBJ2-1 TRBV27 . TGTGCCAGTCTACCAGACGGGACAAGGGGCCATGAGCAGTTCTTC CASLPDGTRGHEQFF
. TRBJ2-7 TRBV18 . TGTGCCAGCTCACCAAATGCTGCGGTCTCCTACGAGCAGTACTTC CASSPNAAVSYEQYF
. TRBJ1-1 TRBV7-6 . TGTGCCAGCAGCTCCCCGATAGGCTACAGGGATCGGAGAGCTTTCTTT CASSSPIGYRDRRAFF
. TRBJ2-7 TRBV7-6 . TGTGCCAGCAGCTTAGCGTACCCCCCGGTAACCTACGAGCAGTACTTC CASSLAYPPVTYEQYF
TRBD2 TRBJ2-7 TRBV27 . TGTGCCAGCAGTTCACCGGGACTAGCGGGATCCTACGAGCAGTACTTC CASSSPGLAGSYEQYF
TRBD2 TRBJ2-3 TRBV5-6 . TGTGCCAGCAGCTTGGTGCGAGCGGGAGGGCGACCAGATACGCAGTATTTT CASSLVRAGGRPDTQYF